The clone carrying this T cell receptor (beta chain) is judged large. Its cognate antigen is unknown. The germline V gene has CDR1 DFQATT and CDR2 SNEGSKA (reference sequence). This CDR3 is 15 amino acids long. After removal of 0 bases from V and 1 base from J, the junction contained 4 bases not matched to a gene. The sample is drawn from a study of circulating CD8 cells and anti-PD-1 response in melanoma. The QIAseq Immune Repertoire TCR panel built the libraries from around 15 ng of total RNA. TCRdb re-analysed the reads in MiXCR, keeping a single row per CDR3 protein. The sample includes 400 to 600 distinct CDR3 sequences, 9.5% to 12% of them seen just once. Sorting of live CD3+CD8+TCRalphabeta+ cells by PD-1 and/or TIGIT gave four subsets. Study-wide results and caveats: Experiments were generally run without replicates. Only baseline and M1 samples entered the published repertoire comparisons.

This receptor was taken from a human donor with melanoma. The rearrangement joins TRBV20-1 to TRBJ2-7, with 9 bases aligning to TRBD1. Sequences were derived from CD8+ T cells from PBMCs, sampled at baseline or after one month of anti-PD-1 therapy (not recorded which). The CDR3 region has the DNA TGCAGTGCTAGAGACCGGGACAGGGCTTCCTACGAGCAGTACTTC. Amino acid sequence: CSARDRDRASYEQYF.